Reported below is one T cell receptor beta chain. The record originates from a study of blood T cell repertoires in COVID-19. Study at large: T cells, B-cell-depleted T cells, or PBMCs supplied cDNA or gDNA.

Method: immunoSEQ multiplex PCR; TCRdb's copy keeps in-frame clones and lacks some. The table includes hundreds of thousands of clones, roughly 80% detected once. CDR3 length: 15 residues. With 0 bases removed from V and 1 base from J, the gap between germline ends came to 10 bases. CDR1 SGHRS and CDR2 YFSETQ come from the germline V gene. The rearrangement uses TRBV5-1 and TRBJ1-1, with D perhaps TRBD1 (5 bases). Material for sequencing was peripheral blood. This TCR was recovered from an elderly woman with acute or convalescent COVID-19. The CDR3 DNA reads as TGCGCCAGCAGCTTGGTTGGGGGGGGGAACACTGAAGCTTTCTTT. Protein sequence: CASSLVGGGNTEAFF.